This T cell receptor beta chain came from a study of cytomegalovirus exposure and HLA in healthy donors (dated by TCRdb to about 2017). For the study in its entirety: An earlier analysis of approximately 600 of the donors reported roughly 270 Gb of sequence data and 117 million unique TCR beta sequences from 150 million to 200 million T cells. Approximately 300 gigabases of sequencing data and tens of millions of unique TCR sequences made up an early release that covered around 640 HLA-typed donors. Of the roughly 390 genotyped donors, 81% were placed in the genetic ancestry cluster associated with self-reported Caucasian donors. The study was designed to test whether signatures of past pathogen exposure could be identified by cataloging public T cell receptors. The study used immunosequencing to profile the T cell repertoires of some 600 subjects and linked those repertoires to cytomegalovirus serostatus. Along with the approximately 650-subject first cohort, a separate validation cohort of 120 different subjects was used. To predict cytomegalovirus infection status, the study brought together high-throughput TCR immunosequencing, statistical association of individual TCRs with disease status, and machine learning. To study patterns of TCR occurrence, a later analysis re-analyzed previously published TCR beta repertoires from 666 donors and added high-resolution HLA genotyping. Rather than drawing on any new phenotypic data, the later analysis identified candidate immune exposures from TCR beta sequences and the way those sequences occurred across donors. An earlier analysis of approximately 630 of the donors applied high-throughput TCR beta sequencing to assess whether each TCR beta V gene segment acted as functional or pseudogenic. Alongside the repertoire data, information on donor age, sex, ethnicity and CMV serostatus was compiled. A later genetic analysis took genome-wide SNP genotypes for about three fifths of the 666 donors and used that subset as a discovery cohort. All discovery cohort repertoires had been generated on a single sequencing platform. HLA typing covered class I and class II loci at four-digit resolution. The number of typed donors differed by locus: about 629-630 for A, B, C, DRB1 and DQB1; approximately 520 for DQA1; over 600 for DPA1; and roughly 450 for DPB1. Several DR-DQ haplotypes were treated as single units for association and clustering because of strong linkage in the cohort. Among several hundred genotyped donors of the cohort, an average of around 220,000 unique TCR beta nucleotide sequences was sequenced per donor, of which about 19% were non-productive.

Library preparation was by the immunoSEQ multiplex PCR assay. For the multiplex PCR, a mixture combining 60 forward primers for TCR Vbeta segments and 13 reverse primers for TCR Jbeta segments was used. A multiplex PCR assay on genomic DNA amplified the CDR3 region of rearranged TCR beta genes. Amplified TCR beta libraries were sequenced as 87-base-pair reads on the Illumina HiSeq System. The authors' analysis ran thus. A later analysis tallied around 82 million unique TCR beta chains across the 640 or so repertoires, and some 10 million of those chains were shared by two or more donors. Raw reads were error-corrected and collapsed into unique sequences with a nearest-neighbor algorithm that merged closely related sequences to remove PCR and sequencing errors. V, D and J gene segments were assigned by aligning CDR3 sequences to IMGT reference sequences. For a sequence to be retained, a match of at least six nucleotides was required to both a V gene segment and a J gene segment. Rearrangements were classified as productive when the CDR3 lacked stop codons and remained in frame with V and J, and all other rearrangements were classified as non-productive. CDR3 was defined by IMGT convention, running from the second conserved V-encoded cysteine to the conserved J-encoded phenylalanine. The earlier analysis of some 580 of the donors excluded any sequence lacking an unambiguous match to a single V gene segment. An earlier analysis of some 500 of the donors classified V segments as functional when productive rearrangements were above 56.7% and as segregating when the standard deviation between donors was above 5%. To diagnose cytomegalovirus status from the catalog of TCR beta chain sequences, a statistical classification framework was built. In a later analysis, V and J genes were assigned by comparing TCR nucleotide sequences against IMGT/GENE-DB human TR gene sequences. In a later analysis, CDR3 sequences and most-parsimonious VDJ recombination scenarios were assigned using the TCRdist pipeline. A later analysis defined each TCR beta chain by its CDR3 amino acid sequence plus V-gene family, and excluded reads lacking a unique V-gene family. In a later analysis, 550 to 650 highly shared, low-generation-probability nucleotide sequences were removed to address suspected cross-contamination and a sequencing artifact. In a later analysis, a clonal expansion index was calculated for each public chain from normalized within-repertoire ranks of inferred template counts. In a later analysis, generation probabilities were computed using a VDJ recombination model fitted to out-of-frame rearrangements, and the results were checked against IGoR. In a later analysis, TCR-TCR, TCR-HLA and TCR-CMV co-occurrence was scored with hypergeometric tests, and a repertoire-size bias correction was applied to TCR pairs. In a later analysis, false discovery rates were estimated by permuting HLA or CMV assignments 20 times. In a later analysis, co-occurring TCRs were grouped using DBSCAN, and TCRdist sequence similarity was added for clustering within HLA-allele-positive subsets. Repertoires with fewer than 30,000 or more than 120,000 public chains, plus five repertoires with anomalous nucleotide sharing, were excluded from co-occurrence clustering. TCRdb provides this immuneACCESS table in a form limited to in-frame rearrangements. Some clones are lacking; in checked studies, under half of them reflect an unresolved V gene, and why the rest are absent is not known. That table furnishes V, J and clone size, whereas the DNA furnished D and trimming. This sample holds about 130,000 clones; around 75% were observed only once. 3.1% of the sample is held by the ten biggest clonotypes.

The cohort was made up of hundreds of healthy bone marrow donors. Cohort members were all nominally healthy when sampled, although unrecorded immune exposures were likely present. The donor tested CMV seronegative, placing the donor among the 350 to 400 seronegative members of the cohort. A peripheral blood sample was provided by each donor, and peripheral blood mononuclear cells were used for TCR beta sequencing. Genomic DNA extraction from the blood cell samples was performed with the Qiagen DNeasy Blood Extraction Kit. This clone was detected a few times. Its specific antigen is unknown. Base qualities are not provided; no much larger clone lies one nucleotide away. The CDR3 contains 15 residues, cysteine and phenylalanine counted. Only the CDR3 DNA stays, 45 bases, in frame from base 1. V and J are trimmed by 6 bases and 7 bases, and the gene matches miss 14 bases of the junction. From a lookup of the germline V gene, CDR1 and CDR2 are KGHSH and LQKENI.

General study outcomes and caveats: Presence/absence analyses assumed roughly uniform sequencing depth across donors, an assumption that may not hold. This cohort had only TCR beta chains sequenced, and the lack of alpha or paired-chain data limited which features could be detected. The classifier was reported to diagnose cytomegalovirus status with high specificity and sensitivity in both the original cohort and the validation cohort. A later analysis associated 17,000 or so TCR beta sequences with specific HLA alleles at a false discovery rate of 0.05. The sequencing pipeline was judged likely to have produced a cluster of highly shared sequence variants as a technical artifact. V-gene and J-gene trimming of TCR beta chains was associated with a missense DCLRE1C variant in a later genetic analysis, and the association was replicated in an independent cohort. The study gave a list of more than 150 TCR beta chains associated with cytomegalovirus. When HLA alleles, especially DR and DQ, strongly co-occurred, attributing TCR associations to individual alleles was difficult. About 17 rarely observed V segments, including chromosome 9 orphons, were excluded from the earlier analysis of several hundred of the donors because counts were too low. While some public TCRs were present in many individuals, most TCR sequences turned up only very rarely across donors. For the cohort, immune exposure information was limited to CMV serostatus. In a later analysis, the rate of TCR association differed among HLA loci, with DRB1 alleles having the most associated TCRs and HLA-C alleles having the fewest. Compared with equally common non-associated chains, HLA-associated TCR beta chains in a later analysis were more clonally expanded and had lower generation probabilities. A later analysis reported that several top co-occurrence clusters appeared linked to parvovirus B19, influenza, CMV and Epstein-Barr virus. In an earlier analysis of 500 to 650 of the donors, most TCR beta V segments appeared in productive rearrangements about 87% or about 30% of the time, broadly matching IMGT annotations. Correlated functional status among segregating V segments might reflect linkage disequilibrium, but an unknown experimental factor could not be ruled out. The authors suggested that the approach could potentially be generalized to other disease states and immunological phenotypes. HLA typing was unavailable for some donors at each locus, so association tests used only the typed subset. A further reported finding was that TCR beta sequences accurately predicted the HLA-A and HLA-B alleles for most subjects in the first cohort. According to a later analysis, most CMV-associated TCR beta chains appeared to be HLA-restricted, and the HLA associations seemed to be driven largely by CMV exposure. The 87-base-pair reads could not distinguish some IMGT-functional V segments, including TRBV6-2 and TRBV6-3, so those segments were excluded. In vitro tests confirmed that three of the cytomegalovirus-associated TCR beta chains recognize cytomegalovirus antigens. According to a later genetic analysis, donors in an Asian-associated ancestry cluster had fewer N-insertions in productive TCRs than the approximately 670-donor mean.

The sample comprised PBMCs. The rearranged segments are TRBV18 and TRBJ2-7; 8 bases in between match TRBD1. The sequence was obtained from a man aged 25 to 40 in good health and CMV-seronegative. Here the CDR3 is given as CASSRSGTGAFEQYF. The nucleotide sequence is TGTGCCAGCTCGCGATCCGGGACAGGTGCTTTTGAGCAGTACTTC.